Shown below are 9 T cell receptor beta chains from a single sample sequenced in a study of CD8+CD57+ T cells in acquired aplastic anemia. Genomic DNA constituted the template upon which TCR beta VDJ and CDR3 profiling was performed. Each CDR3 protein gets one entry after TCRdb re-called the reads with MiXCR. The data hold fewer than 250,000 distinct CDR3 sequences, with less than 65% observed a single time. The source material was sorted CD4+, CD8+, or CD8+CD57+ T cells (not recorded which) from PBMCs. The origin of the receptors is a human donor in good health, serving as a control.

The J gene is TRBJ2-5, the V gene TRBV20-1; no definite D call. The CDR3 loop spans 14 amino acids. Trimming cost V 0 bases and J 5 bases, with 13 bases left between them. The germline gives CDR1 DFQATT, CDR2 SNEGSKA (reference sequence). Here the CDR3 reads CSARDLGGYETQYF. CDR3 coding DNA: TGCAGTGCTAGAGATCTAGGCGGCTACGAGACCCAGTACTTC.

The chain recombines TRBV15 with TRBJ2-7; 9 positions match TRBD1. V was clipped by 6 bases and J by 6 bases; unmatched bases: 9. Germline lookup yields CDR1 LNHNV and CDR2 YYDKDF (reference sequence). The CDR3 has 14 residues. The CDR3 sequence: CATRSGQGSSEQYF. The DNA of the CDR3 is TGTGCCACCAGGTCAGGACAGGGGTCGTCCGAGCAGTACTTC. Full variable domain (rest looked up from reference TRBV15 and TRBJ2-7): DAMVIQNPRYQVTQFGKPVTLSCSQTLNHNVMYWYQQKSSQAPKLLFHYYDKDFNNEADTPDNFQSRRPNTSFCFLDIRSPGLGDTAMYLCATRSGQGSSEQYFGPGTRLTVT.

As for this clonotype: Germline is not matched at one junction end, which may reflect a read error. J is TRBJ2-2 and V is TRBV19, with TRBD1 matching 11 bases. This CDR3 has 14 residues. CDR1 and CDR2 from the germline V gene are LNHDA and SQIVND (reference sequence). The CDR3 nucleotides read TGCGCCGGTAGAGGGACAGGGGGCACCGGGGAGCTGTTTTTT. It encodes CAGRGTGGTGELFF.

The chain carries TRBV20-1 and TRBJ1-1; D is unresolved. The CDR3 spans 12 residues. The germline V gene encodes CDR1 DFQATT and CDR2 SNEGSKA (reference sequence). Trimming removed 3 bases at V and 4 bases at J, with 9 bases between. In DNA form, the CDR3 reads TGCAGTGCTAGCGGCAGTGGCACTGAAGCTTTCTTT. Protein: CSASGSGTEAFF.

The chain recombines TRBV2 with TRBJ2-5; a weak D match, TRBD1 (5 bases). The CDR3 has 12 amino acids. CDR1 and CDR2 (germline): SNHLY, FYNNEI. Trimming removed 5 bases at V and 2 bases at J, with 6 bases between. The CDR3 region is CASSYRQETQYF. The CDR3 DNA reads TGTGCCAGCAGTTACAGGCAAGAGACCCAGTACTTC.

The chain is built from TRBV2 and TRBJ2-7; 9 nucleotides align to TRBD2. Looked up from germline, CDR1 is SNHLY and CDR2 is FYNNEI. CDR3 size: 15 residues. V shed 7 bases and J 3 bases; nucleotides not matched to a gene: 10. The CDR3 bases are TGTGCCAGCAAAAAGGCTACTAGCGGGTACTACGAGCAGTACTTC. The encoded protein is CASKKATSGYYEQYF.

Comments on this clonotype: The junction and the germline gene differ at one end; a read error may be behind it. The rearrangement joins TRBV4-1 to TRBJ1-1, with a weak D call TRBD1 (5 bases). Germline values: CDR1 MGHRA, CDR2 YSYEKL. The CDR3 covers 15 residues. CDR3 nucleotide sequence: TGTGCCAGCAGCCAAGATAAAGGACAGAACACTGAAGCTTTCTTT. This codes for CASSQDKGQNTEAFF.

The sample holds one count of this clonotype. CDR3 sequence reads: CASSFLGGTAYEQYF. For the CDR3, the DNA is TGTGCCAGCAGCTTCCTGGGGGGGACAGCCTACGAGCAGTACTTC. The J gene is TRBJ2-7, the V gene TRBV7-8; D tentatively fits TRBD1 or TRBD2 (7 bases each). Germline-derived CDR1 and CDR2 are SGHVS and FQNEAQ. CDR3 length equals 15 residues. Trimming stripped 3 bases from V and 2 bases from J, with 14 bases between.

V is TRBV7-2 and J is TRBJ1-2, with D uncertain. The germline V and J ends were trimmed by 5 bases and 8 bases, with 24 bases remaining between them. The germline V gene encodes CDR1 SGHTA and CDR2 FQGNSA. The CDR3 contains 16 residues. The CDR3 nucleotides read TGTGCCAGCAGCCTTAATACGGACTTGGCTACTGGGGGCTACACCTTC. Translation: CASSLNTDLATGGYTF.